The 22 T cell receptor beta chains below all came from one sample that was sequenced in a study of cytomegalovirus exposure and HLA in healthy donors. Amplification used 60 Vbeta primers and 13 Jbeta primers. Sequencing was performed with immunoSEQ multiplex PCR; in TCRdb, only in-frame clones are kept and a portion is missing. With approximately 150,000 clones in the sample, the ten largest clones hold around 1.5%. The sequenced sample was PBMCs. All receptors come from a woman aged 45 to 65 in good health and CMV-seronegative.

The chain links TRBV4-2 to TRBJ2-5; 13 nucleotides line up with TRBD2. Germline V gene data show CDR1 as LGHNA and CDR2 as YNFKEQ. The CDR3 runs 16 residues. V shed 1 base, J shed 5 bases, and the junction held 4 bases outside the gene matches. In DNA form, the CDR3 reads TGTGCCAGCAGCCAAGGGACTAGCGGGAGACGGGAGACCCAGTACTTC. Translated: CASSQGTSGRRETQYF.

This sequence joins TRBV5-6 and TRBJ2-5; 8 bases fit TRBD2. This CDR3 is built from 17 residues. V was pared by 4 bases and J by 5 bases, with 16 bases of the junction left unmatched. Per germline, CDR1 SGHDT and CDR2 YYEEEE. CDR3 coding DNA: TGTGCCAGCAGCCCCCCCGGGGCGGGGGGCCAACTCGAGACCCAGTACTTC. It yields the protein CASSPPGAGGQLETQYF.

The V gene is TRBV6-6, the J gene TRBJ1-1; D unclear. The CDR3 runs to 12 residues. Per germline, CDR1 MNHNY and CDR2 SVGAGI (reference sequence). V gave up 7 bases and J gave up 7 bases, with 13 bases separating them. The CDR3: CASKTSGGEAFF. The CDR3, as DNA: TGTGCCAGCAAAACGTCAGGAGGTGAAGCTTTCTTT.

The chain couples TRBV11-3 to TRBJ2-5; 8 bases fit TRBD2. The V segment lost 5 bases and the J segment 4 bases; nucleotides outside the gene matches: 9. The CDR3 runs to 15 residues. Per germline, CDR1 SGHNT and CDR2 YENEEA. The CDR3 loop is CASSLGLDGIETQYF. The CDR3 DNA is TGTGCCAGCAGCCTGGGACTAGATGGGATAGAGACCCAGTACTTC. The complete variable domain, with remaining parts taken from reference TRBV11-3 and TRBJ2-5, reads EAGVVQSPRYKIIEKKQPVAFWCNPISGHNTLYWYLQNLGQGPELLIRYENEEAVDDSQLPKDRFSAERLKGVDSTLKIQPAELGDSAVYLCASSLGLDGIETQYFGPGTRLLVL.

The V gene is TRBV30, the J gene TRBJ2-1; weak D call: TRBD1 (6 bases). The V end was cut by 2 bases, the J end by 9 bases, with 8 bases between. CDR3 length: 11 residues. Germline CDR1 and CDR2: GTSNPN and SVGIG (reference sequence). CDR3: CAWSIGGEQFF. CDR3 sequence (DNA): TGTGCCTGGAGTATAGGGGGTGAGCAGTTCTTC. The variable domain in full, completed from reference TRBV30 and TRBJ2-1, reads SQTIHQWPATLVQPVGSPLSLECTVEGTSNPNLYWYRQAAGRGLQLLFYSVGIGQISSEVPQNLSASRPQDRQFILSSKKLLLSDSGFYLCAWSIGGEQFFGPGTRLTVL.

This chain uses TRBV6-1 with TRBJ2-7; tentatively, D is TRBD1 (6 bases). V lost 7 bases, J lost 5 bases, and 21 bases lay in between. This CDR3 is 15 amino acids long. In germline, CDR1 is MNHNS, CDR2 SASEGT. The CDR3 DNA reads TGTGCCAGCAAAGAACCGGGACAACTAGGCCACGAGCAGTACTTC. Its translation is CASKEPGQLGHEQYF.

The chain is built from TRBV2 and TRBJ2-1; a possible D gene is TRBD1 (5 bases). CDR1 is SNHLY and CDR2 is FYNNEI in the germline V gene. The CDR3 is made up of 16 amino acids. V was trimmed by 6 bases and J by 4 bases, leaving 19 bases between them. The CDR3 DNA follows: TGTGCCAGCAGAAACCTAGGGGTCGGCGAATACAATGAGCAGTTCTTC. This sequence encodes CASRNLGVGEYNEQFF.

The chain combines TRBV19 with TRBJ2-5; 7 bases agree with TRBD2. The CDR3 consists of 15 residues. The V segment lost 5 bases and the J segment 1 base; nucleotides outside the gene matches: 7. The germline gives CDR1 LNHDA, CDR2 SQIVND (reference sequence). Written as DNA, the CDR3 is TGTGCCAGTAGTGGTTCTAGCGGAACCCAAGAGACCCAGTACTTC. This translates into CASSGSSGTQETQYF.

V and J are TRBV18 and TRBJ1-3; TRBD1 might be the D (5 bases). The length of the CDR3 is 17 residues. Trimming took 3 bases from V and 4 from J, leaving 19 bases between them. Germline lookup yields CDR1 KGHSH and CDR2 LQKENI. The CDR3 region has the DNA TGTGCCAGCTCACCCTGGACGGCAGGGTTGGAAGGAAACACCATATATTTT. This sequence encodes CASSPWTAGLEGNTIYF.

This chain links TRBV9 with TRBJ2-7; TRBD1 matches 9 bases. The CDR3 has 15 amino acids. Germline V CDR1 and CDR2: SGDLS, YYNGEE. The V segment lost 3 bases and the J segment 5 bases; nucleotides outside the gene matches: 9. CDR3 region: CASSAGTGRENEQYF. Written as DNA, the CDR3 is TGTGCCAGCAGCGCCGGGACAGGGAGAGAAAACGAGCAGTACTTC.

This sequence joins TRBV7-2 and TRBJ2-1; TRBD1 matches at 9 bases. The CDR3 covers 15 residues. Germline-derived CDR1 and CDR2 are SGHTA and FQGNSA. The ends lost 1 base at V and 3 bases at J; junction bases unmatched: 1. DNA of the CDR3: TGTGCCAGCAGCTTAGGGGACAGGGTCTACAATGAGCAGTTCTTC. As protein: CASSLGDRVYNEQFF.

The rearrangement joins TRBV2 to TRBJ1-5, with D possibly being TRBD1 (6 bases). This CDR3 has 14 amino acids. V shed 3 bases and J shed 6 bases, with 12 bases lying between them. Germline loops: CDR1 SNHLY, CDR2 FYNNEI. Here the CDR3 reads CASSDPGGGQPQHF. The CDR3 nucleotides read TGTGCCAGCAGTGATCCGGGGGGCGGTCAGCCCCAGCATTTT.

The CDR3 nucleotides read TGCGCCAGCAGCGGATTTCCTTATACGGGACAGGGGGCTTGGGGCTACACCTTC. This translates into CASSGFPYTGQGAWGYTF. This chain uses TRBV4-1 with TRBJ1-2; 12 bases agree with TRBD1. The germline CDR1 and CDR2 sequences are MGHRA and YSYEKL. This CDR3 has 18 residues. V lost 5 bases to trimming and J lost 8 bases; unmatched junction nucleotides: 18.

The rearrangement joins TRBV6-6 to TRBJ1-2; 7 bases map to TRBD1. Trimming at V came to 6 bases and at J to 4 bases, leaving 11 bases not matched to a gene. This CDR3 is 15 amino acids long. Germline loops: CDR1 MNHNY, CDR2 SVGAGI (reference sequence). CDR3 loop: CASREAPTGIYGYTF. The DNA of the CDR3 is TGTGCCAGCAGAGAGGCCCCGACAGGGATCTATGGCTACACCTTC.

This chain links TRBV14 with TRBJ2-7; D unresolved. The CDR3 loop spans 11 amino acids. Germline CDR1 is SGHDN and CDR2 is FVKESK. V lost 4 bases and J lost 3, with 4 bases in between. This CDR3 reads CASSLYYEQYF. CDR3 sequence (DNA): TGTGCCAGCAGCCTGTACTACGAGCAGTACTTC.

The chain recombines TRBV27 with TRBJ2-7; D may be TRBD1 (5 bases). The CDR3 spans 14 residues. The ends were cut back, 2 bases at V and 3 bases at J, with 11 bases in the middle. Looked up from germline, CDR1 is MNHEY and CDR2 is SMNVEV (reference sequence). Here the CDR3 DNA reads TGTGCCAGCAGTTTACAGGGTCAATACTACGAGCAGTACTTC. This sequence encodes CASSLQGQYYEQYF.

The chain links TRBV10-3 to TRBJ2-3; weak D call: TRBD2 (6 bases). Trimming pared 6 bases from V and 2 bases from J, leaving 12 bases between. This CDR3 contains 14 residues. CDR1 ENHRY and CDR2 SYGVKD come from the germline V gene. The CDR3 is CAISELAYTDTQYF. CDR3 in DNA: TGTGCCATCAGCGAGCTAGCGTACACAGATACGCAGTATTTT.

The chain combines TRBV5-1 with TRBJ1-2; D unresolved. The CDR3 covers 15 residues. Trimming pared 4 bases from V and 3 bases from J, leaving 16 bases between. Germline V CDR1 and CDR2: SGHRS, YFSETQ. CDR3 region: CASSPKTQAYYGYTF. CDR3 nucleotides: TGCGCCAGCAGCCCCAAGACCCAGGCTTACTATGGCTACACCTTC.

The chain recombines TRBV6-5 with TRBJ2-7, with 7 positions matching TRBD1. The V segment lost 6 bases and the J segment 1 base; nucleotides outside the gene matches: 6. The CDR3 has 14 residues. Per germline, CDR1 MNHEY and CDR2 SVGAGI. Here the CDR3 reads CASSRDRASYEQYF. CDR3 nucleotide sequence: TGTGCCAGCAGCCGCGACAGGGCTTCCTACGAGCAGTACTTC.

The V call is TRBV5-1, the J call TRBJ1-1, with D perhaps matching TRBD1 (6 bases). CDR3 size: 14 residues. Germline V gene sequence: CDR1 SGHRS, CDR2 YFSETQ. Between the trimmed V and J ends, which lost 4 bases and 7 bases, there was a span of 17 bases. The CDR3 DNA reads as TGCGCCAGCAGCCCTTACACAGGGCCTAATGAAGCTTTCTTT. Translating gives CASSPYTGPNEAFF.

V is TRBV2 and J is TRBJ1-1; TRBD1 aligns across 9 bases. The CDR3 contains 12 residues. Germline V gene data show CDR1 as SNHLY and CDR2 as FYNNEI. V dropped 1 base and J dropped 10; count of bases not matched to a gene: 1. CDR3 in DNA: TGTGCCAGCAGTGAAGACAGGGGGCGAGCTTTCTTT. This sequence encodes CASSEDRGRAFF.

This chain connects TRBV6-5 to TRBJ2-3, with TRBD2 identical over 7 bases. This CDR3 contains 13 residues. V trimming: 5 bases; J trimming: 8 bases; junction bases outside the gene matches: 7. Germline V gene sequence: CDR1 MNHEY, CDR2 SVGAGI. CDR3 DNA: TGTGCCAGCAGTAGCGGCCCGGGGGGTACGCAGTATTTT. Amino acids: CASSSGPGGTQYF.